The 8 T cell receptor beta chains below come from one sample, sequenced in a study of cytomegalovirus exposure and HLA in healthy donors (dated by TCRdb to about 2017). Library preparation was by the immunoSEQ multiplex PCR assay. For the multiplex PCR, a mixture combining 60 forward primers for TCR Vbeta segments and 13 reverse primers for TCR Jbeta segments was used. This immuneACCESS table, as held by TCRdb, lists in-frame sequences with V and J called but not all clones. Of the missing ones, under half trace to an unresolved V gene in checked studies; the others have no known cause. This sample lists roughly 150,000 clones; around 75% were detected once. Of the sample, 3% to 4% is held by the ten largest clones. What was sequenced was PBMCs. The receptors shown here come from a male donor in good health and CMV-seronegative.

This chain connects TRBV9 to TRBJ1-2; the match to TRBD1 covers 7 bases. CDR3 length: 14 amino acids. Per germline, CDR1 SGDLS and CDR2 YYNGEE. The ends lost 0 bases at V and 8 bases at J; junction bases unmatched: 7. This CDR3 reads CASSVDGGGDGYTF. The CDR3 DNA follows: TGTGCCAGCAGCGTAGATGGAGGGGGCGACGGCTACACCTTC.

The chain carries TRBV20-1 and TRBJ2-1; D may be TRBD2 (7 bases). V gave up 6 bases and J gave up 10 bases, with 13 bases separating them. CDR3 length equals 11 residues. Germline lookup yields CDR1 DFQATT and CDR2 SNEGSKA (reference sequence). CDR3 nucleotide sequence: TGCAGTGCCCCCCGGGGGGCGGAGCAGTTCTTC. Residues: CSAPRGAEQFF.

The J gene is TRBJ1-5, the V gene TRBV28; D unclear. CDR1 is MDHEN, CDR2 SYDVKM, per germline. The germline V and J ends were trimmed by 6 bases and 5 bases, with 17 bases remaining between them. The CDR3 has 15 residues. CDR3 in DNA: TGTGCCAGCAGGCGGGGAAGGCAATACTATCAGCCCCAGCATTTT. Translating it yields CASRRGRQYYQPQHF.

This chain connects TRBV5-1 to TRBJ2-6; 7 bases match TRBD1. The CDR3 consists of 16 residues. Trimming cost V 5 bases and J 0 bases; bases outside gene matches: 5. CDR1 SGHRS and CDR2 YFSETQ come from the germline V gene. CDR3 protein: CASSSPGGSGANVLTF. CDR3 nucleotide sequence: TGCGCCAGCAGTTCCCCAGGGGGCTCTGGGGCCAACGTCCTGACTTTC.

The chain couples TRBV10-3 to TRBJ2-7; TRBD2 matches 9 bases. The CDR3 sequence is 15 residues long. Germline CDR1 ENHRY, CDR2 SYGVKD. Trimming cost V 6 bases and J 4 bases; bases outside gene matches: 10. Here the CDR3 reads CAISGTSSASYEQYF. In nucleotides, the CDR3 is TGTGCCATCAGCGGGACTAGCTCTGCCTCGTACGAGCAGTACTTC.

The V call is TRBV27, the J call TRBJ2-5; possibly TRBD2 for D (6 bases). In germline, CDR1 is MNHEY, CDR2 SMNVEV (reference sequence). V gave up 0 bases and J gave up 2 bases, with 7 bases separating them. CDR3 length equals 14 residues. CDR3 bases: TGTGCCAGCAGTTTATCGGAGGGGCAAGAGACCCAGTACTTC. This encodes CASSLSEGQETQYF.

The chain carries TRBV5-1 and TRBJ2-5, with D maybe TRBD2 (5 bases). This CDR3 has 13 residues. V lost 7 bases and J 5 bases, leaving 15 bases between the germline ends. The germline gives CDR1 SGHRS, CDR2 YFSETQ. The CDR3 coding sequence is TGCGCCAGCCGACCGAGGGTTGAGGAGACCCAGTACTTC. As protein: CASRPRVEETQYF.

The chain uses TRBV5-5 and TRBJ2-2; 11 bases are a match to TRBD2. Trimming cost V 1 base and J 2 bases; bases outside gene matches: 1. CDR3 size: 16 residues. Germline CDR1 reads SGHKS; CDR2 reads YYEKEE (reference sequence). CDR3 DNA sequence: TGTGCCAGCAGCTTGAGACTAGCGGGAAACACCGGGGAGCTGTTTTTT. It specifies CASSLRLAGNTGELFF.